Listed below are T cell receptor beta chains from one sample, sequenced in a study of Ad26.COV2.S vaccination and SARS-CoV-2 variants. Only in-frame clones appear in the TCRdb table, and some are missing; sequencing was by immunoSEQ multiplex PCR. Here the sample spans approximately 450,000 clones, around nine tenths being singletons. The sequences come from peripheral blood, collected in a trial of Ad26.COV2.S vaccine versus placebo. These receptors all stem from a person aged 18-60 years who received the Ad26.COV2.S COVID-19 vaccine or a placebo. Both conserved end residues are part of each CDR3. D genes are given only for firm matches. Some rows mark clone size as missing; the rest say once, few, many or name a class of expanded clone.

cdr3_nt cdr3_aa d_call clone_size v_call cdr3_length j_call
TGTGCCAGCAGCTCCGACAGTGCCTACGAGCAGTACTTC CASSSDSAYEQYF . . TRBV7-9 13 TRBJ2-7
TGTGCCAGCACCGGGGGGCAGGCGGAGACCCAGTACTTC CASTGGQAETQYF . . TRBV6-5 13 TRBJ2-5
TGTGCCAGCAGTTTAGGGGGGAGGGAAAAAGATACGCAGTATTTT CASSLGGREKDTQYF TRBD2 . TRBV27 15 TRBJ2-3
TGTGCCAGCAGCTTAGCTCTGGATGGCTACACCTTC CASSLALDGYTF . . TRBV11-1 12 TRBJ1-2
TGTGCCAGCAACCAGAACAATGAGCAGTTCTTC CASNQNNEQFF . . TRBV12-3/TRBV12-4 11 TRBJ2-1
TGCAGCGTTGTCACCCATGGAGTGGGAGGGGTGGATACGCAGTATTTT CSVVTHGVGGVDTQYF TRBD2 . TRBV29-1 16 TRBJ2-3
TGCGCCAGCAGCAGTGGACAGGGGGCGGTCAATGAGCAGTTCTTC CASSSGQGAVNEQFF TRBD1 once TRBV5-1 15 TRBJ2-1
TGTGCCAGCAGCTTAATCACTCGCGGAAGGCTTGAAGAGACCCAGTACTTC CASSLITRGRLEETQYF . . TRBV7-8 17 TRBJ2-5
TGTGCCAGCAGTCCAGTAGCGGGAGAATACAATGAGCAGTTCTTC CASSPVAGEYNEQFF TRBD2 . TRBV2 15 TRBJ2-1
TGTGCCAGCAGCTTAGCAGTGTTTCCCGAGCAGTACTTC CASSLAVFPEQYF . once TRBV7-2 13 TRBJ2-7
TGTGCCAGCAGCCAACAGGCTTATGGCTACACCTTC CASSQQAYGYTF . . TRBV2 12 TRBJ1-2
TGTGCCAGTAGTCGGGCTAGCGCGTTCCAAGAGACCCAGTACTTC CASSRASAFQETQYF . . TRBV19 15 TRBJ2-5
TGCGCCAGCAGGGACCCAAAAGCAACTAATGAAAAACTGTTTTTT CASRDPKATNEKLFF . once TRBV5-1 15 TRBJ1-4
TGTGCCAGCAGCTTAGGGGCGCGGGGCAATGAGCAGTTCTTC CASSLGARGNEQFF . . TRBV7-3 14 TRBJ2-1
TGCGCCAGCAGCTTGGGCCGAGGGGATTTTAAAAACATTCAGTACTTC CASSLGRGDFKNIQYF . . TRBV5-1 16 TRBJ2-4
TGTGCCAGCTCACCATTCAGCCCAGGACAAGAGACCCAGTACTTC CASSPFSPGQETQYF . . TRBV18 15 TRBJ2-5
TGTGCCAGCAGCTTACGGGACAGGGGATACAATGAGCAGTTCTTC CASSLRDRGYNEQFF TRBD1 once TRBV11-3 15 TRBJ2-1
TGTGCCAGTTGGGACAGGGGAGGCTATGGCTACACCTTC CASWDRGGYGYTF TRBD1 . TRBV11-2 13 TRBJ1-2
TGCGCCAGCAGTGAGGGGCAGCCGATCTTCTATGGCTACACCTTC CASSEGQPIFYGYTF . . TRBV10-2 15 TRBJ1-2
TGTGCCAGCAGCTTAGGTTGGGGCTCCGGGAGGGCGCAGTTCTTC CASSLGWGSGRAQFF TRBD2 . TRBV7-2 15 TRBJ2-1
TGTGCCAGTAGTCGGGACCGAATGGAATATGGCTACACCTTC CASSRDRMEYGYTF . . TRBV19 14 TRBJ1-2
TGTGCCAGCAGCTCCCGGGGGGACTATGGCTACACCTTC CASSSRGDYGYTF . . TRBV9 13 TRBJ1-2
TGTGCCAGCAGAATGAGTACTAGCAATCAGCCCCAGCATTTT CASRMSTSNQPQHF . few TRBV28 14 TRBJ1-5
TGTGCCAGCAGCAGGGGTGCGGGAGTCCAAGAGACCCAGTACTTC CASSRGAGVQETQYF TRBD2 . TRBV7-9 15 TRBJ2-5
TGCAGCGCCCGCCGGGACGTCACGGAGACCCAGTACTTC CSARRDVTETQYF . . TRBV29-1 13 TRBJ2-5
TGTGCCAGCAGTTTTGGGAGCTCTAACTATGGCTACACCTTC CASSFGSSNYGYTF . . TRBV27 14 TRBJ1-2
TGTGCCAGCAGCGCGACTAGCGGGATTTCCTACAATGAGCAGTTCTTC CASSATSGISYNEQFF TRBD2 . TRBV7-9 16 TRBJ2-1
TGTGCCAGCAGTTTAACTTTGAACACTGAAGCTTTCTTT CASSLTLNTEAFF . once TRBV12-3/TRBV12-4 13 TRBJ1-1
TGTGCCAGCAGCTTCAGGGCGCAAGGGGAGCTGTTTTTT CASSFRAQGELFF . . TRBV7-2 13 TRBJ2-2
TGTGCCATCAGTGAGTCGTGGGAGACCCAGTACTTC CAISESWETQYF . . TRBV10-3 12 TRBJ2-5
TGTGCCAGCAGGACAGGGGGCGAAGGAGGCGAGCAGTACTTC CASRTGGEGGEQYF TRBD1 . TRBV28 14 TRBJ2-7
TGTGCCAGCAGTTACTCCCCGGGCCAGCCCTATGGCTACACCTTC CASSYSPGQPYGYTF . . TRBV6-5 15 TRBJ1-2
TGTGCCAGCAGCTACCCGGGACAGGGTCCTAGCTCCTACAATGAGCAGTTCTTC CASSYPGQGPSSYNEQFF TRBD1 . TRBV7-2 18 TRBJ2-1
TGTGCCACTTCCTCTAGCGGGAGCTCCTACGAGCAGTACTTC CATSSSGSSYEQYF TRBD2 . TRBV6-5 14 TRBJ2-7
TGTGCCAGCAGTGAATTGGGGGTGGCAGTCACAGATACGCAGTATTTT CASSELGVAVTDTQYF . . TRBV2 16 TRBJ2-3
TGTGCCATCAGTGGCCCCCAGGGGGATGCGAACACCGGGGAGCTGTTTTTT CAISGPQGDANTGELFF TRBD1 . TRBV10-3 17 TRBJ2-2
TGTGCCAGCAGTTACTCGGGACACTACTATGGCTACACCTTC CASSYSGHYYGYTF . . TRBV6-2/TRBV6-3 14 TRBJ1-2
TGTGCCAGCAGCTCTAACGCGGGCTATGGCTACACCTTC CASSSNAGYGYTF . . TRBV7-8 13 TRBJ1-2
TGTGCCAGCAGTGCATCGGTTACGGGGGCGCTTGGCTACACCTTC CASSASVTGALGYTF . . TRBV6-4 15 TRBJ1-2
TGTGCCTGGAGTGTATTCAGGGGGGAACCTAATTCACCCCTCCACTTT CAWSVFRGEPNSPLHF TRBD1 . TRBV30 16 TRBJ1-6
TGTGCCAGCAGTTCCACAGGGGGCCCTTTCAATGAGCAGTTCTTC CASSSTGGPFNEQFF TRBD1 . TRBV27 15 TRBJ2-1
TGTGCCAGCAGCTCGCGACTAGCGGGAACCTACGAGCAGTACTTC CASSSRLAGTYEQYF TRBD2 . TRBV7-2 15 TRBJ2-7
TGTGCCAGCCAACCGGGGGCCACGATGAACACTGAAGCTTTCTTT CASQPGATMNTEAFF . . TRBV27 15 TRBJ1-1
TGCGCCAGCAGTGAGTCAAGGTGGGGGTCACCCCTCCACTTT CASSESRWGSPLHF . . TRBV10-1 14 TRBJ1-6
TGTGCCAGCAGGCTAGCGGGAGTCGGAGAGACCCAGTACTTC CASRLAGVGETQYF TRBD2 . TRBV28 14 TRBJ2-5
TGTGCCAGCAGTGCAGAGACAGGATTAGGCTACACCTTC CASSAETGLGYTF . . TRBV2 13 TRBJ1-2
TGTGCCAGCAGCTTAACGGGGACCTCTACCGGAAACACCATATATTTT CASSLTGTSTGNTIYF . . TRBV7-2 16 TRBJ1-3
TGTGCCAGTAAGCGAGAACAGGGGGGAGCGGGCAATCAGCCCCAGCATTTT CASKREQGGAGNQPQHF TRBD1 once TRBV19 17 TRBJ1-5
TGTGCCTGGAGTGTACTGCGACCAGGGGAGCAGTACTTC CAWSVLRPGEQYF . . TRBV30 13 TRBJ2-7